The subject of this entry is one T cell receptor beta chain. The data were taken from a study of blood T cells in healthy people across ages. V was clipped by 4 bases and J by 5 bases; unmatched bases: 8. Germline V gene sequence: CDR1 SGHRS, CDR2 YFSETQ. The CDR3 contains 15 residues. PCR was performed a second time for about 6 to 11 cycles using a sample-barcoded 5' primer and a J-beta primer mix. MiXCR, applied by TCRdb to the 5' RACE reads, yields one record per CDR3 protein. The repertoire has about 1,000,000 distinct CDR3 sequences, 40% to 50% of them found once; the top ten carry under 20%. The sequence derives from a woman aged 60 to 75 in good health. Sequences were obtained from blood. The J gene is TRBJ2-7, the V gene TRBV5-1; 11 bases are a match to TRBD1. As DNA, the CDR3 is TGCGCCAGCAGCCCCTGGACAGGGGGCGGGAACGAGCAGTACTTC. Translated: CASSPWTGGGNEQYF.